The T cell receptor beta chain under discussion was sequenced for a study of T cell responses to AZD1222 COVID-19 vaccine. Produced via immunoSEQ multiplex PCR; TCRdb's table is partial and in-frame only. The sample contains 160,000 or so clones, 85% to 90% of which appear only once. Germline assignment: CDR1 MNHNS and CDR2 SASEGT. Unmatched junction bases numbered 9, after V lost 2 bases and J lost 2 bases. The CDR3 length is 16 residues. The chain employs TRBV6-1 and TRBJ2-7, with 7 bases that match TRBD2. The receptor's source is an adult in good health. Sequenced material: peripheral blood, taken on day 0 of AZD1222 vaccination. The CDR3 DNA reads as TGTGCCAGCAGTGAATTGGCAGGGAGGGGTACCTACGAGCAGTACTTC. Translation: CASSELAGRGTYEQYF.